These T cell receptor beta chains were read from a single sample in a study of identical twins. MiXCR was run by TCRdb on the 5' RACE reads, yielding one entry per CDR3 protein. The sample records approximately 500,000 distinct CDR3 sequences, 20% to 25% being singletons. These sequences were also reported in another study, on T cells expressing NK-cell markers.

The sequencing input was CD4+ T cells sorted from blood. The source is a woman between 18 and 29 years old in good health. Each CDR3 is given with its conserved first and last residue. The D gene is left open where the match is weak. Only some rows state a clone size, as once, few, many or a class for expanded clones.

CDR3: CASRPGGYTSGYTF
DNA: TGTGCCAGCAGGCCGGGGGGGTACACGTCTGGCTACACCTTC
size: -
D: -
V: TRBV6-1
J: TRBJ1-2

CDR3: CAISEGQGGYEQYF
DNA: TGTGCCATCAGTGAGGGACAGGGCGGCTACGAGCAGTACTTC
size: few
D: TRBD1
V: TRBV10-3
J: TRBJ2-7

CDR3: CASSKTTGAGGQPQHF
DNA: TGTGCCAGCAGCAAGACAACCGGAGCTGGGGGTCAGCCCCAGCATTTT
size: -
D: -
V: TRBV6-1
J: TRBJ1-5

CDR3: CASRRLESGEAFF
DNA: TGTGCCAGCAGAAGGCTGGAAAGTGGTGAAGCTTTCTTT
size: few
D: -
V: TRBV27
J: TRBJ1-1

CDR3: CASSYSTSGRYNEQFF
DNA: TGTGCCAGCAGTTACTCGACTAGCGGGAGGTACAATGAGCAGTTCTTC
size: -
D: TRBD2
V: TRBV6-5
J: TRBJ2-1

CDR3: CASSSGGLATNEKLFF
DNA: TGTGCCAGCAGCTCAGGGGGCCTTGCAACTAATGAAAAACTGTTTTTT
size: few
D: TRBD1
V: TRBV7-2
J: TRBJ1-4

CDR3: CASSAEGNYGYTF
DNA: TGTGCCAGCAGTGCGGAAGGAAACTATGGCTACACCTTC
size: -
D: -
V: TRBV2
J: TRBJ1-2

CDR3: CASSSRGSDQETQYF
DNA: TGTGCCAGCAGCTCCAGGGGATCAGACCAAGAGACCCAGTACTTC
size: -
D: -
V: TRBV7-3
J: TRBJ2-5

CDR3: CASSPEGKQYF
DNA: TGTGCCAGCTCACCCGAGGGGAAACAGTACTTC
size: -
D: -
V: TRBV18
J: TRBJ2-7

CDR3: CSVPRSAGYEQYF
DNA: TGCAGTGTCCCCCGCTCGGCCGGCTACGAGCAGTACTTC
size: -
D: -
V: TRBV20-1
J: TRBJ2-7

CDR3: CASSWGDRVSSPLHF
DNA: TGTGCCAGCAGTTGGGGGGACAGGGTTAGTTCACCCCTCCACTTT
size: -
D: TRBD1
V: TRBV12-3/TRBV12-4
J: TRBJ1-6

CDR3: CSVDGRPYNEQFF
DNA: TGCAGTGTTGACGGGAGGCCATACAATGAGCAGTTCTTC
size: -
D: TRBD2
V: TRBV20-1
J: TRBJ2-1

CDR3: CASSYTGPDTQYF
DNA: TGTGCCAGCAGTTATACAGGGCCAGATACGCAGTATTTT
size: few
D: -
V: TRBV12-3/TRBV12-4
J: TRBJ2-3

CDR3: CASRLVAYEQYF
DNA: TGTGCCAGCAGGCTAGTAGCCTACGAGCAGTACTTC
size: -
D: -
V: TRBV2
J: TRBJ2-7

CDR3: CSASLAGNEQFF
DNA: TGCAGTGCCAGCTTAGCGGGTAATGAGCAGTTCTTC
size: -
D: TRBD2
V: TRBV20-1
J: TRBJ2-1

CDR3: CASSLLGGNEQFF
DNA: TGTGCCAGCAGCCTGCTAGGAGGCAATGAGCAGTTCTTC
size: many
D: -
V: TRBV3-1
J: TRBJ2-1

CDR3: CSAAGDSNQPQHF
DNA: TGCAGTGCTGCCGGTGATAGCAATCAGCCCCAGCATTTT
size: many
D: -
V: TRBV20-1
J: TRBJ1-5

CDR3: CATAQANTEAFF
DNA: TGTGCCACCGCTCAAGCGAACACTGAAGCTTTCTTT
size: few
D: -
V: TRBV10-3
J: TRBJ1-1

CDR3: CASTRTSGIDEQYF
DNA: TGCGCCAGCACCCGGACTAGCGGGATAGACGAGCAGTACTTC
size: few
D: TRBD2
V: TRBV5-1
J: TRBJ2-7

CDR3: CASSLGLAGEQQFF
DNA: TGTGCCAGCAGCTTAGGACTAGCGGGGGAGCAGCAGTTCTTC
size: -
D: TRBD2
V: TRBV11-2
J: TRBJ2-1

CDR3: CASSKGQDTEAFF
DNA: TGCGCCAGCAGCAAGGGTCAGGACACTGAAGCTTTCTTT
size: few
D: -
V: TRBV5-1
J: TRBJ1-1

CDR3: CASSTRQGARAGSPLHF
DNA: TGTGCCAGCAGTACCCGACAGGGTGCACGAGCAGGTTCACCCCTCCACTTT
size: -
D: TRBD1
V: TRBV12-3/TRBV12-4
J: TRBJ1-6

CDR3: CASSLTAGGDTQYF
DNA: TGCGCCAGCAGCTTAACAGCGGGAGGGGATACGCAGTATTTT
size: -
D: TRBD2
V: TRBV5-1
J: TRBJ2-3

CDR3: CASTKLAENTGELFF
DNA: TGCGCCAGCACCAAACTAGCGGAGAACACCGGGGAGCTGTTTTTT
size: -
D: TRBD2
V: TRBV5-1
J: TRBJ2-2

CDR3: CASSLALAGGTQYF
DNA: TGTGCCAGCAGCTTAGCGCTTGCGGGGGGGACGCAGTATTTT
size: -
D: TRBD2
V: TRBV7-2
J: TRBJ2-3

CDR3: CSANDPGSATYEQYF
DNA: TGCAGTGCTAACGACCCTGGTAGCGCGACCTACGAGCAGTACTTC
size: -
D: -
V: TRBV20-1
J: TRBJ2-7

CDR3: CASSSEGTGGSWEFF
DNA: TGCGCCAGCAGCTCAGAGGGGACAGGCGGTTCATGGGAGTTCTTC
size: -
D: TRBD1
V: TRBV5-1
J: TRBJ2-1

CDR3: CASSLLVEPPYNEQFF
DNA: TGTGCCAGCAGCTTGTTAGTTGAACCCCCCTACAATGAGCAGTTCTTC
size: -
D: -
V: TRBV5-6
J: TRBJ2-1

CDR3: CASSLAGQGWTEAFF
DNA: TGTGCCAGCAGCTTAGCTGGACAGGGTTGGACTGAAGCTTTCTTT
size: -
D: TRBD1
V: TRBV7-8
J: TRBJ1-1

CDR3: CVSSPLGAEQFF
DNA: TGTGTCAGCAGCCCCCTCGGTGCTGAGCAGTTCTTC
size: -
D: -
V: TRBV3-1
J: TRBJ2-1

CDR3: CAWSVTGGTGELFF
DNA: TGTGCCTGGAGTGTAACCGGGGGAACCGGGGAGCTGTTTTTT
size: few
D: -
V: TRBV30
J: TRBJ2-2

CDR3: CASSVVWGTGELFF
DNA: TGTGCCAGCAGCGTAGTGTGGGGCACCGGGGAGCTGTTTTTT
size: few
D: -
V: TRBV9
J: TRBJ2-2

CDR3: CASSTGSGPWAGELFF
DNA: TGTGCCAGCAGTACGGGGAGCGGACCTTGGGCCGGGGAGCTGTTTTTT
size: few
D: -
V: TRBV6-1
J: TRBJ2-2

CDR3: CASSRRGQGARHEQYF
DNA: TGTGCCAGCAGCCGGCGGGGACAGGGCGCTAGGCACGAGCAGTACTTC
size: -
D: TRBD1
V: TRBV3-1
J: TRBJ2-7

CDR3: CASSLSAGDIQYF
DNA: TGTGCCAGCAGCTTGAGTGCGGGTGACATTCAGTACTTC
size: few
D: -
V: TRBV7-2
J: TRBJ2-4

CDR3: CASTTPGGYGYTF
DNA: TGTGCCAGCACCACCCCAGGGGGCTATGGCTACACCTTC
size: -
D: TRBD1
V: TRBV12-3/TRBV12-4
J: TRBJ1-2

CDR3: CSVEQGGNQPQHF
DNA: TGCAGCGTTGAGCAGGGGGGCAATCAGCCCCAGCATTTT
size: -
D: TRBD1
V: TRBV29-1
J: TRBJ1-5

CDR3: CASSLMDRVNEQFF
DNA: TGTGCCAGCAGTTTAATGGATCGGGTCAATGAGCAGTTCTTC
size: -
D: -
V: TRBV12-3/TRBV12-4
J: TRBJ2-1

CDR3: CASSQPKTGAGNTEAFF
DNA: TGTGCCAGCAGCCAACCTAAGACAGGGGCTGGGAACACTGAAGCTTTCTTT
size: few
D: TRBD1
V: TRBV4-2
J: TRBJ1-1

CDR3: CSVLGGTKETQYF
DNA: TGCAGTGTACTGGGGGGAACCAAAGAGACCCAGTACTTC
size: -
D: -
V: TRBV20-1
J: TRBJ2-5

CDR3: CAFQPQRQGRNEQYF
DNA: TGTGCCTTCCAACCCCAAAGACAGGGAAGAAACGAGCAGTACTTC
size: few
D: TRBD1
V: TRBV10-3
J: TRBJ2-7

CDR3: CASWAHPNTGELFF
DNA: TGTGCCAGCTGGGCACACCCGAACACCGGGGAGCTGTTTTTT
size: many
D: -
V: TRBV2
J: TRBJ2-2

CDR3: CAISELASSGLGEQYF
DNA: TGTGCCATCAGTGAGTTGGCATCTAGCGGACTGGGCGAGCAGTACTTC
size: -
D: TRBD2
V: TRBV10-3
J: TRBJ2-7

CDR3: CSARWTSGHANTGELFF
DNA: TGCAGTGCTAGGTGGACTAGCGGGCACGCGAACACCGGGGAGCTGTTTTTT
size: -
D: TRBD2
V: TRBV20-1
J: TRBJ2-2

CDR3: CASSARTGDNEKLFF
DNA: TGTGCCAGCAGTGCTCGGACAGGGGATAATGAAAAACTGTTTTTT
size: few
D: TRBD1
V: TRBV2
J: TRBJ1-4

CDR3: CASSTGLAGDTQYF
DNA: TGTGCCAGCAGTACGGGACTAGCGGGAGATACGCAGTATTTT
size: few
D: TRBD2
V: TRBV6-2/TRBV6-3
J: TRBJ2-3

CDR3: CSWRVGDEQYF
DNA: TGCAGCTGGAGGGTGGGGGACGAGCAGTACTTC
size: -
D: -
V: TRBV29-1
J: TRBJ2-7

CDR3: CASSYTSGREDEQYF
DNA: TGTGCCAGCAGTTATACTAGCGGGAGAGAGGACGAGCAGTACTTC
size: -
D: TRBD2
V: TRBV6-5
J: TRBJ2-7

CDR3: CSALYGTSETLDEQFF
DNA: TGCAGTGCCCTCTACGGGACTAGCGAAACTCTCGATGAGCAGTTCTTC
size: few
D: TRBD2
V: TRBV20-1
J: TRBJ2-1

CDR3: CSALKVWNNEQFF
DNA: TGCAGTGCGCTGAAAGTCTGGAACAATGAGCAGTTCTTC
size: -
D: -
V: TRBV20-1
J: TRBJ2-1

CDR3: CASPVSSGANVLTF
DNA: TGTGCCAGCCCCGTAAGCTCTGGGGCCAACGTCCTGACTTTC
size: -
D: -
V: TRBV7-8
J: TRBJ2-6

CDR3: CASSEWHEQYF
DNA: TGTGCCAGCAGTGAATGGCACGAGCAGTACTTC
size: -
D: -
V: TRBV25-1
J: TRBJ2-7